The clone carrying this T cell receptor (beta chain) has only a few counts. Each CDR3 protein is one row after TCRdb ran MiXCR on the 5' RACE reads. Of some 150,000 distinct CDR3 sequences in the sample, approximately 26% are singletons; the top ten hold roughly a quarter. The CDR3 is 13 residues long. The V gene's germline CDR1 is DFQATT and CDR2 SNEGSKA (reference sequence). Trimming took off 0 bases at V and 8 bases at J, with 13 bases between the two ends. These data belong to a study of T-cell memory formation after mild COVID-19. Turning to the study itself: There were largely donor-specific TCR clusters.

This chain joins TRBV20-1 and TRBJ1-1, with a possible D match to TRBD1 (6 bases). The source is an adult woman who had mild COVID-19 (a few samples of this study predate the infection). Cell type and time point are not known. The sample was PBMCs or a T cell subset sorted from them (not recorded which). CDR3 in DNA: TGCAGTGCTAGAGATCTTAGAGGGACAGAAGCTTTCTTT. Its translation: CSARDLRGTEAFF.